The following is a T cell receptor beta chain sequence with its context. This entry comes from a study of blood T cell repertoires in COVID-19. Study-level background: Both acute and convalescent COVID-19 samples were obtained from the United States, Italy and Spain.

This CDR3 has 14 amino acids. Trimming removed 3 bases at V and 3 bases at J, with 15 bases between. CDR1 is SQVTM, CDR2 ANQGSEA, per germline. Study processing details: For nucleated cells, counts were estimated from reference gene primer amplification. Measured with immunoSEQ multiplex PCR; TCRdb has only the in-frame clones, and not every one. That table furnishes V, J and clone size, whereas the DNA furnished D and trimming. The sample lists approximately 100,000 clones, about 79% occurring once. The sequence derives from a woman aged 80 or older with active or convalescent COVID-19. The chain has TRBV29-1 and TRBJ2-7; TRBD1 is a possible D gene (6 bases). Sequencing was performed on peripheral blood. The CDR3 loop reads CSVDSAGVGYEQYF. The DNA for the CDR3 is TGCAGCGTTGATAGCGCAGGGGTGGGCTACGAGCAGTACTTC.